Listed below are T cell receptor beta chains from one sample, sequenced in a study of control samples from healthy donors and cancer patients. The data were produced by immunoSEQ multiplex PCR, yet TCRdb's version contains in-frame clones alone and is incomplete. Counted here are 85,000 to 100,000 clones, over 85% occurring once; the ten biggest clones make up approximately 8%. The sequencing input was blood. The receptors originated from a young man in good health. The conserved cysteine and the conserved F or W are not part of the CDR3 here.

v_gene: TRBV6-6; j_gene: TRBJ1-1; CDR3aa: ASSYSKTGAEAF
v_gene: TRBV9; j_gene: TRBJ1-1; CDR3aa: ASSGDSVNTEAF
v_gene: TRBV7-9; j_gene: TRBJ2-5; CDR3aa: ASGRQGLQETQY
v_gene: TRBV6-4; j_gene: TRBJ1-1; CDR3aa: ASSEKTGTRAF
v_gene: TRBV5-1; j_gene: TRBJ1-4; CDR3aa: ASSPTGQTATNEKLF
v_gene: TRBV11-2; j_gene: TRBJ2-3; CDR3aa: ASSSARADTQY
v_gene: TRBV30; j_gene: TRBJ1-5; CDR3aa: AWSKGNQPQH
v_gene: TRBV4-1; j_gene: TRBJ1-1; CDR3aa: ASSQPDRFNTEAF
v_gene: TRBV7-2; j_gene: TRBJ1-2; CDR3aa: ASSLYALENYGYT
v_gene: TRBV2; j_gene: TRBJ1-2; CDR3aa: ASSADRAYGYT
v_gene: TRBV6-5; j_gene: TRBJ1-5; CDR3aa: ASRVVQNQPQH
v_gene: TRBV5-5; j_gene: TRBJ2-1; CDR3aa: ASSATGGQGDNEQF
v_gene: TRBV3-1/TRBV3-2; j_gene: TRBJ1-3; CDR3aa: ASSQGSWIGNTIY
v_gene: TRBV2; j_gene: TRBJ1-2; CDR3aa: ASNMDPQVPLDYGYT
v_gene: TRBV27; j_gene: TRBJ1-5; CDR3aa: ASSWGSNQPQH
v_gene: TRBV28; j_gene: TRBJ2-7; CDR3aa: ASSSPVYEQY
v_gene: TRBV30; j_gene: TRBJ1-2; CDR3aa: AWSVAGSGYT
v_gene: TRBV10-3; j_gene: TRBJ2-1; CDR3aa: AISARTSPTYNEQF
v_gene: TRBV7-9; j_gene: TRBJ2-7; CDR3aa: ASSFNPYEQY
v_gene: TRBV29-1; j_gene: TRBJ2-2; CDR3aa: SVTITGTGSPNTGELF
v_gene: TRBV29-1; j_gene: TRBJ2-7; CDR3aa: SVEDPRLDEQY
v_gene: TRBV29-1; j_gene: TRBJ2-5; CDR3aa: SVAGTSGPKTQY
v_gene: TRBV5-8; j_gene: TRBJ2-1; CDR3aa: ASSLSLMSEQF
v_gene: TRBV6-5; j_gene: TRBJ2-3; CDR3aa: ASSWGRGADTQY
v_gene: TRBV6-6; j_gene: TRBJ2-7; CDR3aa: ASSYSSSGDFYEQY
v_gene: TRBV20-1; j_gene: TRBJ2-5; CDR3aa: SASVGPPGETQY
v_gene: TRBV5-1; j_gene: TRBJ1-1; CDR3aa: ASSVFAEHTEAF
v_gene: TRBV2; j_gene: TRBJ1-3; CDR3aa: ASSLVGTGLSGNTIY
v_gene: TRBV7-8; j_gene: TRBJ1-2; CDR3aa: ASSPRAGTFLFSDGYGYT
v_gene: TRBV5-1; j_gene: TRBJ2-1; CDR3aa: ASSQTVNEQF
v_gene: TRBV7-9; j_gene: TRBJ2-7; CDR3aa: ASSHPGGRRTYEQY
v_gene: TRBV7-3; j_gene: TRBJ2-1; CDR3aa: ASSSQGLNKQF
v_gene: TRBV30; j_gene: TRBJ1-1; CDR3aa: AWIQPAGSTEAF
v_gene: TRBV19; j_gene: TRBJ1-4; CDR3aa: ASTPPGSPNEKLF
v_gene: TRBV5-5; j_gene: TRBJ1-1; CDR3aa: ASSLRGGGMNTEAF
v_gene: TRBV6-1; j_gene: TRBJ1-4; CDR3aa: ASSEAAGEKLF
v_gene: TRBV19; j_gene: TRBJ1-1; CDR3aa: ASKESPRTSTEAF
v_gene: TRBV27; j_gene: TRBJ1-3; CDR3aa: ASSLSSGNTIY
v_gene: TRBV9; j_gene: TRBJ2-7; CDR3aa: ASSVGGGNYEQY
v_gene: TRBV9; j_gene: TRBJ1-2; CDR3aa: ASTRTGGSRGYT
v_gene: TRBV4-1; j_gene: TRBJ2-2; CDR3aa: ASSQDPGVNTGELF
v_gene: TRBV2; j_gene: TRBJ1-3; CDR3aa: AGGPSGNTIY
v_gene: TRBV30; j_gene: TRBJ1-1; CDR3aa: AWAVTVNTEAF
v_gene: TRBV7-9; j_gene: TRBJ2-2; CDR3aa: ASSSGWHGELF
v_gene: TRBV6-4; j_gene: TRBJ2-3; CDR3aa: ASSLSGNTDTQY
v_gene: TRBV18; j_gene: TRBJ2-1; CDR3aa: ASSPPVVLSYNEQF
v_gene: TRBV27; j_gene: TRBJ1-5; CDR3aa: ASSLVGQPQH
v_gene: TRBV12-3/TRBV12-4; j_gene: TRBJ1-1; CDR3aa: ASSLVRSTEAF
v_gene: TRBV5-4; j_gene: TRBJ2-3; CDR3aa: ASSLVTAGGADTQY
v_gene: TRBV19; j_gene: TRBJ1-4; CDR3aa: ASSIARRELF
v_gene: TRBV24-1; j_gene: TRBJ1-5; CDR3aa: ATSDYVPWDGSNQPQH
v_gene: TRBV6-1; j_gene: TRBJ1-2; CDR3aa: ASSEAGPGTGEGYT
v_gene: TRBV20-1; j_gene: TRBJ1-2; CDR3aa: SASTPENYGYT